This T cell receptor beta chain was identified in a study of Ad26.COV2.S vaccination and SARS-CoV-2 variants. About the study: By the intramuscular route, Ad26.COV2.S was given once, or twice 56 days apart.

Sequencing used immunoSEQ multiplex PCR; TCRdb keeps in-frame clones, though not all of them. The repertoire holds more than 300,000 clones, with about 86% as singletons. The treatment was: some 20 received Ad26.COV2.S at low or high dose, single or two shots; about 5 received placebo; per-sample allocation not given. On day 63 after the first injection, vaccine and placebo recipients gave samples. The receptor was derived from a person between 18 and 65 years old who received the Ad26.COV2.S COVID-19 vaccine or a placebo. The specimen was peripheral blood, collected in a trial of Ad26.COV2.S vaccine versus placebo.

The CDR3 loop is CATSRTGGNEQYF. The CDR3 DNA reads as TGTGCCACCAGCAGGACAGGGGGTAACGAGCAGTACTTC. J is TRBJ2-7 and V is TRBV15; 9 bases align to TRBD1. The V gene end was trimmed by 3 bases and the J gene end by 5 bases; junction bases not matched to a gene: 2. Per germline, CDR1 LNHNV and CDR2 YYDKDF (reference sequence). The CDR3 covers 13 residues. Full variable domain (remainder filled in from reference TRBV15 and TRBJ2-7): DAMVIQNPRYQVTQFGKPVTLSCSQTLNHNVMYWYQQKSSQAPKLLFHYYDKDFNNEADTPDNFQSRRPNTSFCFLDIRSPGLGDTAMYLCATSRTGGNEQYFGPGTRLTVT.